This TCR beta chain was sequenced in a study of shared T cell receptors in the human thymus. Germline V lookup: CDR1 MNHEY, CDR2 SVGAGI. V lost 6 bases, J lost 6 bases, and 7 bases stayed unmatched. There are 14 residues in the CDR3. Libraries were prepared by immunoSEQ multiplex PCR; TCRdb keeps only in-frame clonotypes and omits some of them. The table lists about 660,000 clones, roughly 90% of them singletons. This sample also belongs to another study, concerning human thymus T cells. Per that paper: The thymus tissue came from resections taken during corrective heart surgery. Among unrelated individuals, related research reported thymic repertoires that overlapped highly.

Sequencing was done on a sample of thymocytes. The chain couples TRBV6-5 to TRBJ2-2; the match to TRBD2 covers 7 bases. The receptor comes from a boy under two years old with a congenital heart defect. The CDR3 loop reads CASRSGAHAGELFF. As DNA, the CDR3 is TGTGCCAGCAGGAGCGGGGCCCACGCCGGGGAGCTGTTTTTT.